The clone carrying this TCR beta chain was seen ten or more times. Combining a sample-barcoded 5' primer with a J-beta primer mix, a second PCR ran for about 7 to 11 cycles. TCRdb recomputed calls from the 5' RACE reads with MiXCR, one row per CDR3 protein. The profile shows fewer than 1,000,000 distinct CDR3 sequences, under 55% of them singletons. This sample is drawn from a study of blood T cells in healthy people across ages. Sequences were obtained from blood. The TCR comes from a man between 60 and 75 years old in good health.

For the CDR3, the DNA is TGTGCCAGCAGCGCCGGCTTAGGGGAGCAGTACTTC. Translation: CASSAGLGEQYF. This rearrangement joins TRBV5-4 to TRBJ2-7; no firm D call. V lost 4 bases, J lost 7 bases, and 12 bases lay in between. The CDR3 sequence is 12 residues long. The germline V gene has CDR1 SGHNT and CDR2 YYREEE (reference sequence).